The T cell receptor (beta chain) under discussion was sequenced for a study of blood T cell repertoires in COVID-19. Germline V gene data show CDR1 as SGHVS and CDR2 as FQNEAQ. The CDR3 runs to 15 residues. With 5 bases clipped from V and 9 bases from J, the junction kept 7 bases outside the gene matches. Generated by immunoSEQ multiplex PCR, the TCRdb table keeps only in-frame clones and is missing some. Altogether more than 200,000 clones are present, around 90% being singletons, with the ten largest covering around 1.6%. Specimen: PBMCs or T cells enriched from blood (not recorded which). This rearrangement joins TRBV7-8 to TRBJ2-1; 13 bases are shared with TRBD2. This TCR derives from a woman between 45 and 65 years old who had recovered from COVID-19. The CDR3 loop is CASSLRTSGSVEQFF. The CDR3 nucleotides are TGTGCCAGCAGCCTCCGGACTAGCGGGAGTGTTGAGCAGTTCTTC.